One sample yielded the 25 T cell receptor beta chains listed below, sequenced in a study of response to subunit inactivated influenza vaccine. MiXCR was run by TCRdb on the RT-PCR reads, yielding one entry per CDR3 protein. The sample holds more than 450,000 distinct CDR3 sequences; approximately 7.6% are singletons and the top ten take 10% to 15%. Source: PBMCs from blood, taken roughly 24 months after vaccination. The source is a man in his fifties or sixties who received an inactivated influenza vaccine.

The rearrangement joins TRBV5-1 to TRBJ1-3, with 9 bases lining up with TRBD1. The junction had 8 bases not matched to a gene; V was cut back by 4 bases and J by 3 bases. The CDR3 covers 16 residues. Germline V gives CDR1 SGHRS, CDR2 YFSETQ. For the CDR3, the DNA is TGCGCCAGCAGCCGATCGACAGGGGGAGGTGGAAACACCATATATTTT. Amino acid sequence: CASSRSTGGGGNTIYF. The variable domain in full, with the rest retrieved from reference TRBV5-1 and TRBJ1-3, is KAGVTQTPRYLIKTRGQQVTLSCSPISGHRSVSWYQQTPGQGLQFLFEYFSETQRNKGNFPGRFSGRQFSNSRSEMNVSTLELGDSALYLCASSRSTGGGGNTIYFGEGSWLTVV.

This clonotype was found a few times. This chain links TRBV4-2 with TRBJ2-2, with 7 bases aligning to TRBD1. Germline V gene sequence: CDR1 LGHNA, CDR2 YNFKEQ. Trimming cost V 4 bases and J 4 bases; bases outside gene matches: 6. The CDR3 contains 15 residues. The CDR3 coding sequence is TGTGCCAGCAGCCCGACAGGACAGGTCACCGGGGAGCTGTTTTTT. Its translation is CASSPTGQVTGELFF.

This clonotype was seen repeatedly, ten times or more. The chain uses TRBV3-1 and TRBJ2-6; D is uncertain. The CDR3 sequence is 15 residues long. Germline CDR1 and CDR2: LGHDT and YNNKEL (reference sequence). The ends were cut back, 7 bases at V and 1 base at J, with 11 bases in the middle. This chain's CDR3 is CASTLGVSGANVLTF. In DNA form, the CDR3 reads TGTGCCAGCACCCTTGGGGTGTCTGGGGCCAACGTCCTGACTTTC.

This chain connects TRBV5-1 to TRBJ2-1, with 14 bases matching TRBD2. Trimming cost V 4 bases and J 1 base; bases outside gene matches: 4. Germline values: CDR1 SGHRS, CDR2 YFSETQ. The CDR3 spans 17 residues. DNA for the CDR3: TGCGCCAGCAGCCTGACTAGCGGGAGGGAATCCTACAATGAGCAGTTCTTC. Its protein is CASSLTSGRESYNEQFF.

This clonotype has more than one count but fewer than ten. The V call is TRBV5-1, the J call TRBJ1-5; perhaps TRBD1 as D (5 bases). The germline V gene has CDR1 SGHRS and CDR2 YFSETQ. This CDR3 comprises 13 residues. V lost 4 bases to trimming and J lost 8 bases, with 13 bases between them. The CDR3 is CASSMDQGEPQHF. CDR3 nucleotide sequence: TGCGCCAGCAGCATGGACCAGGGTGAGCCCCAGCATTTT. Supplemented by reference TRBV5-1 and TRBJ1-5, the full variable domain reads KAGVTQTPRYLIKTRGQQVTLSCSPISGHRSVSWYQQTPGQGLQFLFEYFSETQRNKGNFPGRFSGRQFSNSRSEMNVSTLELGDSALYLCASSMDQGEPQHFGDGTRLSIL.

The chain uses TRBV4-2 and TRBJ2-1; 9 positions agree with TRBD2. The ends lost 0 bases at V and 5 bases at J; junction bases unmatched: 5. The CDR3 length is 16 residues. Germline V gene data show CDR1 as LGHNA and CDR2 as YNFKEQ. The CDR3 coding sequence is TGTGCCAGCAGCCAAGAGGGGGGACTAGCCAACAATGAGCAGTTCTTC. It translates to CASSQEGGLANNEQFF.

This clonotype was counted between two and nine times. This chain connects TRBV7-2 to TRBJ2-7; D perhaps matches TRBD2 (6 bases). Germline CDR1 reads SGHTA; CDR2 reads FQGNSA. The CDR3 contains 15 residues. The ends were cut back, 1 base at V and 5 bases at J, with 15 bases in the middle. CDR3 DNA sequence: TGTGCCAGCAGCTTAGTGGCCGGGGGAGACGACGAGCAGTACTTC. It yields the protein CASSLVAGGDDEQYF.

This clonotype was found many times. This rearrangement joins TRBV7-9 to TRBJ2-1; D unresolved. V lost 7 bases to trimming and J lost 0 bases, with 7 bases between them. Germline CDR1 reads SEHNR; CDR2 reads FQNEAQ (reference sequence). CDR3 length: 13 amino acids. The CDR3 sequence: CASILGSYNEQFF. The CDR3 DNA is TGTGCCAGCATTCTCGGCTCCTACAATGAGCAGTTCTTC.

V usage is TRBV3-1 and J usage is TRBJ1-3, with 8 bases lining up with TRBD1. The CDR3 runs to 17 residues. The germline V gene has CDR1 LGHDT and CDR2 YNNKEL (reference sequence). The V segment lost 4 bases and the J segment 0 bases; nucleotides outside the gene matches: 8. The CDR3 is CASSPPGQVYSGNTIYF. As DNA, the CDR3 is TGTGCCAGCAGCCCGCCGGGACAGGTTTACTCTGGAAACACCATATATTTT.

This clonotype was seen just once. This may stem from a read error, because a much larger clone lies one nucleotide away. This chain uses TRBV29-1 with TRBJ2-5; 14 bases are a match to TRBD2. Losses at the gene ends were 2 bases for V and 2 bases for J; bases not matched to a gene: 4. Germline V gene lookup returns CDR1 SQVTM and CDR2 ANQGSEA. The CDR3 sequence is 16 residues long. CDR3 nucleotide sequence: TGCAGCGTTGAACGGACTAGCGGGAGGCTACAAGAGACCCAGTACTTC. Its translation is CSVERTSGRLQETQYF.

This clonotype was detected a few times. This chain uses TRBV12-3 or TRBV12-4 with TRBJ2-7, with 8 bases fitting TRBD1. CDR3 length equals 14 residues. V trimming: 4 bases; J trimming: 2 bases; junction bases outside the gene matches: 4. In DNA, the CDR3 is TGTGCCAGCAGTTGGGGACAGGCGACCTACGAGCAGTACTTC. Its protein product is CASSWGQATYEQYF.

CDR3 residues: CAISESGGGANEQFF. For the CDR3, the DNA is TGTGCCATCAGTGAGTCGGGCGGGGGGGCCAATGAGCAGTTCTTC. The chain couples TRBV10-3 to TRBJ2-1, with 9 bases lining up with TRBD2. CDR3 length: 15 residues. Germline CDR1 is ENHRY and CDR2 is SYGVKD. V lost 0 bases and J lost 6; bases outside the gene matches: 3.

This clonotype came up a few times. The gene calls are TRBV20-1 and TRBJ2-1, with 15 bases fitting TRBD2. The germline V gene has CDR1 DFQATT and CDR2 SNEGSKA (reference sequence). The CDR3 totals 16 residues. V shed 2 bases and J 5 bases; nucleotides not matched to a gene: 4. The CDR3 protein is CSARTGLAGGNNEQFF. The CDR3 DNA follows: TGCAGTGCTAGAACAGGACTAGCGGGAGGGAACAATGAGCAGTTCTTC.

V usage is TRBV10-3 and J usage is TRBJ1-2; D is possibly TRBD1 (5 bases). Per the germline V gene, CDR1 is ENHRY and CDR2 is SYGVKD. CDR3 length: 16 residues. Trimming shortened V by 2 bases and J by 4 bases, and 17 bases separated the two germline ends. In nucleotides, the CDR3 is TGTGCCATCAGTGAGATGGGGGTACCGGGGCGCTATGGCTACACCTTC. Translation gives CAISEMGVPGRYGYTF.

The chain has TRBV28 and TRBJ2-7; possible D gene TRBD2, 7 bases. In germline, CDR1 is MDHEN, CDR2 SYDVKM. Trimming left V 3 bases short and J 0 bases short, with 15 bases between. The CDR3 runs 16 residues. CDR3 amino acids: CASSLVGGPSSYEQYF. CDR3 nucleotide sequence: TGTGCCAGCAGTTTGGTCGGGGGGCCTTCCTCCTACGAGCAGTACTTC.

This clonotype came up a few times. The V gene is TRBV15, the J gene TRBJ2-1, with TRBD1 matching over 7 bases. Germline CDR1 and CDR2: LNHNV and YYDKDF (reference sequence). With 1 base clipped from V and 8 bases from J, the junction kept 8 bases outside the gene matches. The CDR3 length is 15 residues. The CDR3 here is CATSRGDRPMDEQFF. CDR3 coding DNA: TGTGCCACCAGCAGAGGGGACAGACCCATGGATGAGCAGTTCTTC.

This clonotype occurred many times. The chain couples TRBV9 to TRBJ2-7; possibly TRBD1 for D (5 bases). The ends were cut back, 0 bases at V and 4 bases at J, with 11 bases in the middle. Looked up from germline, CDR1 is SGDLS and CDR2 is YYNGEE. CDR3 length: 14 residues. The CDR3 loop reads CASSVEGLGYEQYF. Written as DNA, the CDR3 is TGTGCCAGCAGCGTAGAGGGGCTCGGGTACGAGCAGTACTTC.

Notes on this clonotype: An end of the junction differs from the germline gene, which may be a read error. This sequence joins TRBV20-1 and TRBJ2-7; 8 nucleotides match TRBD2. This CDR3 region has 18 residues. Germline V gene lookup returns CDR1 DFQATT and CDR2 SNEGSKA (reference sequence). The CDR3 region has the DNA TGCTGTGCTAGTTTTGGGCTAGCGGGCGCTCATGTTTCTTCCGAGCAGTACTTC. It is translated as CCASFGLAGAHVSSEQYF.

This clonotype was seen only a few times. This chain connects TRBV9 to TRBJ2-3, with 11 bases that match TRBD2. This CDR3 is built from 17 residues. Per germline, CDR1 SGDLS and CDR2 YYNGEE. The trim removed 0 bases at V and 6 bases at J, leaving 9 bases unmatched. The CDR3 coding sequence is TGTGCCAGCAGCGTAGAGATAGCGGGAGGGCCGGCTGATACGCAGTATTTT. Its translation: CASSVEIAGGPADTQYF.

This clonotype was counted many times. The rearrangement uses TRBV9 and TRBJ2-3; 7 nucleotides align to TRBD2. Looked up from germline, CDR1 is SGDLS and CDR2 is YYNGEE. The J segment lost 2 bases and the V segment lost 1 base, leaving 7 bases of the junction unmatched. The CDR3 extends over 16 amino acids. This CDR3 is CASSVNGRAVTDTQYF. In DNA form, the CDR3 reads TGTGCCAGCAGCGTAAATGGGAGGGCCGTCACAGATACGCAGTATTTT.

The table lists this clonotype with many counts. The chain links TRBV20-1 to TRBJ2-7, with D perhaps matching TRBD2 (5 bases). Trimming took 0 bases from V and 0 from J, leaving 12 bases between them. The CDR3 runs to 15 residues. The germline gives CDR1 DFQATT, CDR2 SNEGSKA (reference sequence). The CDR3 region has the DNA TGCAGTGCTAGAGATTGGGCGGGTGTCTCCTACGAGCAGTACTTC. It encodes CSARDWAGVSYEQYF.

This clonotype appeared many times. This chain joins TRBV6-1 and TRBJ2-2; TRBD1 might be the D (5 bases). This CDR3 spans 15 amino acids. V was trimmed by 6 bases and J by 5 bases, leaving 16 bases between them. Germline CDR1 and CDR2: MNHNS and SASEGT. The CDR3: CASSRTGVPTGELFF. CDR3 DNA sequence: TGTGCCAGCAGCAGAACAGGAGTACCGACCGGGGAGCTGTTTTTT.

V is TRBV9 and J is TRBJ1-3; D uncertain. CDR3 size: 15 residues. Trimming cost V 0 bases and J 4 bases, with 11 bases left between them. Germline CDR1 reads SGDLS; CDR2 reads YYNGEE. The CDR3 here is CASSVETGVGNTIYF. The CDR3 coding sequence is TGTGCCAGCAGCGTAGAAACCGGGGTCGGAAACACCATATATTTT.

This clonotype was counted a few times. The chain combines TRBV5-1 with TRBJ2-7; the D is unclear. The CDR3 sequence is 12 residues long. Trimming took off 1 base at V and 7 bases at J, with 9 bases between the two ends. The germline V gene encodes CDR1 SGHRS and CDR2 YFSETQ. CDR3 residues: CASSLTDGEQYF. The CDR3 DNA is TGCGCCAGCAGCTTGACGGATGGGGAGCAGTACTTC.

This clonotype was counted between two and nine times. J is TRBJ2-1 and V is TRBV6-5; D is uncertain. This CDR3 comprises 16 residues. The V end was cut by 0 bases, the J end by 9 bases, with 18 bases between. Germline V gene lookup returns CDR1 MNHEY and CDR2 SVGAGI. The CDR3 sequence: CASSYSNLRNVGEQFF. The CDR3, as DNA: TGTGCCAGCAGTTACTCGAATCTTAGGAATGTGGGTGAGCAGTTCTTC.